This entry describes one T cell receptor (beta chain). Its antigen is not known. This entry belongs to a study of T-cell reconstitution after alpha-beta-depleted transplantation in children. Study-wide findings and caveats: Expanded clones from the graft, numbering several hundred, reportedly supplied alpha-beta T cells about two months after transplant. The authors attributed T-cell counts and diversity one year after transplant mostly to newly produced T cells. Surviving recipient cells, namely T cells and thymic progenitors, were the source of high day-60 TCRbeta diversity in some patients.

The CDR3 length is 14 residues. The germline CDR1 and CDR2 sequences are MNHEY and SMNVEV (reference sequence). V dropped 7 bases and J dropped 5 bases, with 15 bases sitting between them. Construction of the TCRbeta library involved unique molecular identifiers. TCRdb reprocessed the PCR reads with MiXCR, giving one entry per CDR3 protein. Of 500,000 to 750,000 distinct CDR3 sequences in the sample, more than 20% were seen once. Material: PBMCs, obtained before TCRalphabeta/CD19-depleted stem cell transplant. V and J are TRBV27 and TRBJ2-1; D unresolved. The source of this sequence is a boy less than two years old with Wiskott-Aldrich syndrome, due to receive a stem cell transplant. CDR3 protein: CASKSLGLNNEQFF. CDR3 DNA sequence: TGTGCCAGCAAGAGCCTAGGCTTAAACAATGAGCAGTTCTTC.